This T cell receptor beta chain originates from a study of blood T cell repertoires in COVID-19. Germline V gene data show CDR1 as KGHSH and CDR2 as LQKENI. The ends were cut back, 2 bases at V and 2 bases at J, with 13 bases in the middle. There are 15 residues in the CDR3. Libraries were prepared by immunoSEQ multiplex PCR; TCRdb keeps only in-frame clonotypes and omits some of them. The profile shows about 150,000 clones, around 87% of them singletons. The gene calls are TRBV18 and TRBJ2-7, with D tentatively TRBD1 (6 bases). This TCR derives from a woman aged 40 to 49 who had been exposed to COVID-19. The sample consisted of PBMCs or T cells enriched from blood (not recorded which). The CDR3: CASSPTGTTAYEQYF. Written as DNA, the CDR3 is TGTGCCAGCTCACCAACCGGGACAACGGCCTACGAGCAGTACTTC.